A single sample is the source of the 26 T cell receptor beta chains below, sequenced in a study of identical twins. In TCRdb, the 5' RACE reads were re-called with MiXCR into one record per CDR3 protein. The sample carries a few hundred thousand distinct CDR3 sequences, 20% to 25% recorded once. The same specimen was also included in a second study, on T cells expressing NK-cell markers.

Sequencing input: CD4+ T cells sorted from blood. These receptors all come from a woman under 30 in good health.

The J gene is TRBJ2-5, the V gene TRBV7-2, with a tentative D call TRBD2 (6 bases). Trimming shortened V by 2 bases and J by 7 bases, and 14 bases separated the two germline ends. The CDR3 sequence is 14 residues long. Germline V CDR1 and CDR2: SGHTA, FQGNSA. The CDR3 DNA is TGTGCCAGCAGCTTAAGGGGCGAGGAGGGGACCCAGTACTTC. It encodes CASSLRGEEGTQYF.

The chain joins TRBV20-1 to TRBJ1-2, with D hard to call. CDR3 length equals 11 residues. Germline CDR1 is DFQATT and CDR2 is SNEGSKA (reference sequence). V dropped 5 bases and J dropped 0 bases, with 4 bases sitting between them. CDR3 region: CSAETNYGYTF. As DNA, the CDR3 is TGCAGTGCTGAAACTAACTATGGCTACACCTTC.

V and J are TRBV20-1 and TRBJ2-3, with D unclear. CDR1 DFQATT and CDR2 SNEGSKA come from the germline V gene (reference sequence). Trimming stripped 0 bases from V and 2 bases from J, with 9 bases between. The CDR3 loop spans 14 amino acids. Here the CDR3 DNA reads TGCAGTGCTAGAGATCGATCACACACAGATACGCAGTATTTT. Translating it yields CSARDRSHTDTQYF.

V usage is TRBV10-3 and J usage is TRBJ1-4, with D possibly TRBD1 on 6 matching bases. Germline V gives CDR1 ENHRY, CDR2 SYGVKD. The CDR3 sequence is 15 residues long. Trimming removed 3 bases from V and 8 bases from J, with 16 bases in between. DNA for the CDR3: TGTGCCATCAGTGATAGTAAGCGGGGGCTCGAAAAACTGTTTTTT. Translated: CAISDSKRGLEKLFF.

The V call is TRBV29-1, the J call TRBJ2-5, with D maybe TRBD2 (6 bases). The CDR3 sequence is 15 residues long. The V gene lost 1 base and the J gene lost 0 bases, with 12 bases spanning the gap. The germline V gene encodes CDR1 SQVTM and CDR2 ANQGSEA. CDR3 in DNA: TGCAGCGTTGAAGGGACTCCGGGGGACCAAGAGACCCAGTACTTC. Protein product: CSVEGTPGDQETQYF.

The table lists this clonotype with a few counts. The chain links TRBV20-1 to TRBJ2-1, with D uncertain. The V and J ends lost 0 bases and 9 bases respectively, with 12 bases between them. The CDR3 is 13 amino acids. In germline, CDR1 is DFQATT, CDR2 SNEGSKA (reference sequence). The CDR3 nucleotides read TGCAGTGCTAGAGAAGCTAATCGTCCTGAGCAGTTCTTC. Amino acid sequence: CSAREANRPEQFF.

This clonotype was seen a few times. The V call is TRBV5-4, the J call TRBJ1-1; possibly TRBD1 for D (6 bases). The CDR3 sequence is 15 residues long. Deletions cut 0 bases from V and 3 bases from J, with 12 bases between. Germline-derived CDR1 and CDR2 are SGHNT and YYREEE (reference sequence). For the CDR3, the DNA is TGTGCCAGCAGCTTGGTAACAGGGTGGGACACTGAAGCTTTCTTT. Protein: CASSLVTGWDTEAFF.

The V call is TRBV7-9, the J call TRBJ1-2; 9 bases are a match to TRBD1. Per germline, CDR1 SEHNR and CDR2 FQNEAQ (reference sequence). The CDR3 sequence is 15 residues long. After removal of 6 bases from V and 3 bases from J, the junction contained 8 bases not matched to a gene. CDR3 DNA sequence: TGTGCCAGCAGGGACAGGGGCGAGGTCTACTATGGCTACACCTTC. Its translation is CASRDRGEVYYGYTF.

This clonotype came up once. This sequence joins TRBV20-1 and TRBJ1-4; no firm D call. CDR3 length: 14 residues. Trimming took 2 bases from V and 0 from J, leaving 7 bases between them. Germline V CDR1 and CDR2: DFQATT, SNEGSKA (reference sequence). The CDR3 bases are TGCAGTGCTAGAAGACCGACAACTAATGAAAAACTGTTTTTT. As protein: CSARRPTTNEKLFF.

The CDR3 bases are TGCAGCGTTGAAGGGAGAGGAGATACGCAGTATTTT. It codes for CSVEGRGDTQYF. The chain uses TRBV29-1 and TRBJ2-3; D is unresolved. CDR3 size: 12 residues. CDR1 and CDR2 (germline): SQVTM, ANQGSEA. Trimming removed 1 base at V and 5 bases at J, with 7 bases between.

The rearrangement joins TRBV12-3 or TRBV12-4 to TRBJ1-5; no firm D call. Trimming shortened V by 5 bases and J by 9 bases, and 11 bases separated the two germline ends. CDR3 length equals 12 residues. The CDR3 DNA reads as TGTGCCAGCAGTCCTGAGGTCGGGCCCCAGCATTTT. Encoded protein: CASSPEVGPQHF.

This clonotype was seen a few times. This chain joins TRBV5-1 and TRBJ1-4; 7 nucleotides agree with TRBD1. Germline CDR1 is SGHRS and CDR2 is YFSETQ. This CDR3 has 14 amino acids. J lost 5 bases, V lost 4 bases, and 5 bases had no gene match. In DNA, the CDR3 is TGCGCCAGCAGCGTTGACAGGGCGAATGAAAAACTGTTTTTT. Protein sequence: CASSVDRANEKLFF.

This clonotype came up many times. V is TRBV29-1 and J is TRBJ1-1; tentative D call: TRBD1 (5 bases). There are 12 residues in the CDR3. CDR1 and CDR2 (germline): SQVTM, ANQGSEA. V lost 4 bases, J lost 0 bases, and 6 bases lay in between. CDR3 protein: CSVGQMNTEAFF. As DNA, the CDR3 is TGCAGCGTTGGACAGATGAACACTGAAGCTTTCTTT. The full variable domain, in which reference TRBV29-1 and TRBJ1-1 provide the parts outside the CDR3, is SAVISQKPSRDICQRGTSLTIQCQVDSQVTMMFWYRQQPGQSLTLIATANQGSEATYESGFVIDKFPISRPNLTFSTLTVSNMSPEDSSIYLCSVGQMNTEAFFGQGTRLTVV.

The chain employs TRBV18 and TRBJ1-1; tentative D call: TRBD1 (6 bases). The CDR3 is 18 residues long. Germline CDR1 reads KGHSH; CDR2 reads LQKENI. V lost 2 bases to trimming and J lost 0 bases, with 19 bases between them. In DNA form, the CDR3 reads TGTGCCAGCTCACCATTTAGGGCAGGGGACAATTTGAACACTGAAGCTTTCTTT. Translation gives CASSPFRAGDNLNTEAFF.

The chain couples TRBV20-1 to TRBJ2-7; 10 bases match TRBD2. Trimming took 1 base from V and 4 from J; bases not matched to a gene: 4. The length of the CDR3 is 14 residues. Looked up from germline, CDR1 is DFQATT and CDR2 is SNEGSKA (reference sequence). The CDR3 coding sequence is TGCAGTGCTAGAGGGACTAGCGGAAAGTACGAGCAGTACTTC. Protein product: CSARGTSGKYEQYF.

This clonotype was seen only a few times. The chain links TRBV20-1 to TRBJ2-1; the D gene is possibly TRBD2 (5 bases). Trimming shortened V by 0 bases and J by 2 bases, and 17 bases separated the two germline ends. This CDR3 contains 17 residues. In germline, CDR1 is DFQATT, CDR2 SNEGSKA (reference sequence). The CDR3 here is CSARDIFGADAYNEQFF. DNA of the CDR3: TGCAGTGCTAGAGATATATTCGGAGCGGATGCCTACAATGAGCAGTTCTTC.

V usage is TRBV6-2 or TRBV6-3 and J usage is TRBJ1-1, with D tentatively TRBD1 (5 bases). Germline CDR1 and CDR2: MNHEY and SVGEGT. V was shortened by 8 bases and J by 3 bases, with 13 bases between the two germline ends. This CDR3 is built from 13 residues. The CDR3 DNA is TGTGCCAGCTGGGACTATGGGGACACTGAAGCTTTCTTT. This translates into CASWDYGDTEAFF.

The chain uses TRBV6-1 and TRBJ2-1; D gene ambiguous. The CDR3 covers 16 residues. Looked up from germline, CDR1 is MNHNS and CDR2 is SASEGT. V lost 4 bases, J lost 4 bases, and 17 bases lay in between. CDR3 coding DNA: TGTGCCAGCAGTGGGTCTTGGCTTAGCTTATACAATGAGCAGTTCTTC. As protein: CASSGSWLSLYNEQFF.

This clonotype was recorded only once. The chain carries TRBV27 and TRBJ2-3; no definite D call. The CDR3 extends over 15 amino acids. Trimming stripped 2 bases from V and 2 bases from J, with 11 bases between. Germline CDR1 MNHEY, CDR2 SMNVEV (reference sequence). CDR3: CASSLAALFTDTQYF. DNA for the CDR3: TGTGCCAGCAGTTTAGCGGCGCTATTCACAGATACGCAGTATTTT.

The sample holds a few counts of this clonotype. The J gene is TRBJ1-5, the V gene TRBV7-2; TRBD1 aligns across 8 bases. CDR1 and CDR2 from the germline V gene are SGHTA and FQGNSA. Trimming at V came to 6 bases and at J to 5 bases, leaving 6 bases not matched to a gene. This CDR3 is 14 amino acids long. This chain's CDR3 is CASSRGTGYQPQHF. CDR3 nucleotide sequence: TGTGCCAGCAGTCGCGGGACAGGATATCAGCCCCAGCATTTT.

Only a few counts were recorded for this clonotype. V is TRBV5-1 and J is TRBJ1-5; tentative D call: TRBD1 (5 bases). CDR1 is SGHRS, CDR2 YFSETQ, per germline. This CDR3 has 15 residues. V lost 0 bases to trimming and J lost 4 bases, with 11 bases between them. The CDR3 DNA is TGCGCCAGCAGCTTGGAGGGCCCAGGGAATCAGCCCCAGCATTTT. Protein: CASSLEGPGNQPQHF.

In its sample, this clonotype was seen a few times. CDR3 DNA sequence: TGCGCCAGCAGCTTGGAACTAGCGAAAGAGACCCAGTACTTC. Its protein product is CASSLELAKETQYF. The chain combines TRBV5-1 with TRBJ2-5; 7 nucleotides match TRBD2. J was trimmed by 3 bases and V by 0 bases; bases with no gene match: 2. The germline CDR1 and CDR2 sequences are SGHRS and YFSETQ. This CDR3 is built from 14 residues.

This clonotype was seen a few times. This chain joins TRBV6-5 and TRBJ2-1, with D uncertain. Trimming cost V 2 bases and J 5 bases, with 13 bases left between them. Germline CDR1 and CDR2: MNHEY and SVGAGI. The CDR3 loop spans 15 amino acids. The CDR3 here is CASSYGGRWDNEQFF. CDR3 coding DNA: TGTGCCAGCAGTTACGGTGGAAGGTGGGACAATGAGCAGTTCTTC.

The rearrangement links TRBV6-2 or TRBV6-3 to TRBJ1-1, with D maybe TRBD1 (5 bases). From germline, CDR1 is MNHEY and CDR2 SVGEGT. V gave up 4 bases and J gave up 4 bases, with 13 bases separating them. The CDR3 loop spans 14 amino acids. CDR3 DNA: TGTGCCAGCAGTTTTCTCGACAGTGCCACTGAAGCTTTCTTT. Encoded protein: CASSFLDSATEAFF.

Written as DNA, the CDR3 is TGTGCCTGGAGTGTAGCCCGTTCCACCAGCGGGGCCGATACGCAGTATTTT. As protein: CAWSVARSTSGADTQYF. This chain joins TRBV30 and TRBJ2-3; TRBD2 aligns across 7 bases. The CDR3 extends over 17 amino acids. CDR1 GTSNPN and CDR2 SVGIG come from the germline V gene (reference sequence). Trimming removed 0 bases from V and 6 bases from J; junction bases left unmatched: 15.

This clonotype appeared a few times. This rearrangement joins TRBV5-1 to TRBJ2-1; 7 nucleotides align to TRBD2. Trimming took 4 bases from V and 5 from J; bases not matched to a gene: 9. This CDR3 has 15 amino acids. CDR1 SGHRS and CDR2 YFSETQ come from the germline V gene. In DNA form, the CDR3 reads TGCGCCAGCAGCCGCGGGCTAGCGGACAACAATGAGCAGTTCTTC. Its translation: CASSRGLADNNEQFF.